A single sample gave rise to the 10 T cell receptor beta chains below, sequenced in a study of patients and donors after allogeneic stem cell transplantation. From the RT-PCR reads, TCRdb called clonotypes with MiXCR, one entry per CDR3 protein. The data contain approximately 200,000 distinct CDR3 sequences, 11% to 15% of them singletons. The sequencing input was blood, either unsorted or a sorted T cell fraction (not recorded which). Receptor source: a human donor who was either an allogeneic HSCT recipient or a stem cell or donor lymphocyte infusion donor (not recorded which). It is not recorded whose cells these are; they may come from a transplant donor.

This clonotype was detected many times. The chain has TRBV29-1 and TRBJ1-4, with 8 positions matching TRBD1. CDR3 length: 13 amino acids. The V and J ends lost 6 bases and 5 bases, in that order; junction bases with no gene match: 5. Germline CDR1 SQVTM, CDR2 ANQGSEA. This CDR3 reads CSVTGARNEKLFF. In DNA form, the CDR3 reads TGCAGCGTGACAGGGGCGAGGAATGAAAAACTGTTTTTT.

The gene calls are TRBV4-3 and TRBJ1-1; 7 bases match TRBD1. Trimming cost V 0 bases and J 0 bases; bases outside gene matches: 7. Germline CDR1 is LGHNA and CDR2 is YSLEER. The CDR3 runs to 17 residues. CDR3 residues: CASSQEHRGVMNTEAFF. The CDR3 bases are TGCGCCAGCAGCCAAGAACACAGGGGCGTGATGAACACTGAAGCTTTCTTT.

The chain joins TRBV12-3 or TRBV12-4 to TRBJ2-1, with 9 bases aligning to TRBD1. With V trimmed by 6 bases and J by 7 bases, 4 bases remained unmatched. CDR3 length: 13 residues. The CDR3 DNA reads TGTGCCAGCAGATTCGACAGGGGGAATGAGCAGTTCTTC. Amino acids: CASRFDRGNEQFF.

CDR3 DNA: TGTGCCAGTAGTTCAAGACTAAATACCTACGAGCAGTACTTC. This sequence encodes CASSSRLNTYEQYF. This sequence joins TRBV19 and TRBJ2-7; possibly TRBD2 for D (5 bases). Germline loops: CDR1 LNHDA, CDR2 SQIVND (reference sequence). V was clipped by 5 bases and J by 2 bases, with 13 bases between them. This CDR3 contains 14 residues.

CDR3 DNA: TGCAGTGCTAGTATCAACAGGGGCGGGTCACCCCTCCACTTT. Protein sequence: CSASINRGGSPLHF. V is TRBV20-1 and J is TRBJ1-6; 7 positions match TRBD1. The germline V gene encodes CDR1 DFQATT and CDR2 SNEGSKA (reference sequence). Losses at the gene ends were 3 bases for V and 10 bases for J; bases not matched to a gene: 9. CDR3 length equals 14 residues.

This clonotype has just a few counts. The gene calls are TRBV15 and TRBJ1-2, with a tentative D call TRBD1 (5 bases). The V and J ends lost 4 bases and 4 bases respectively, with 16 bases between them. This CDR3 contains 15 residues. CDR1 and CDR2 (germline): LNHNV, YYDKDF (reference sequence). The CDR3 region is CATSIRGQGVYGYTF. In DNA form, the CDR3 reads TGTGCCACCAGCATCAGAGGGCAGGGTGTCTATGGCTACACCTTC.

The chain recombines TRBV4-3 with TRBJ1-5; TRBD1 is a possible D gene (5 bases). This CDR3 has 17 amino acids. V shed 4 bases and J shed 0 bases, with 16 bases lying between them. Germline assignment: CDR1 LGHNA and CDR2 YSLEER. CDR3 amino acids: CASSPRVVGVSNQPQHF. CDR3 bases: TGCGCCAGCAGCCCCAGGGTCGTGGGAGTTAGCAATCAGCCCCAGCATTTT.

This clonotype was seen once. This chain's CDR3 is CASSARTGGAGELFF. CDR3 in DNA: TGTGCCAGCAGCGCCCGGACGGGGGGGGCCGGGGAGCTGTTTTTT. V usage is TRBV9 and J usage is TRBJ2-2; 8 nucleotides line up with TRBD2. V trimming: 3 bases; J trimming: 6 bases; junction bases outside the gene matches: 7. Germline lookup yields CDR1 SGDLS and CDR2 YYNGEE. CDR3 length equals 15 residues.

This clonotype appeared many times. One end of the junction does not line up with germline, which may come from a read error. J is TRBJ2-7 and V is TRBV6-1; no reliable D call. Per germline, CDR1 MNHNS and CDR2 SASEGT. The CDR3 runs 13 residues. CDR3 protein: CASSKAPNYEQYF. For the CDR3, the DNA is TGTGCCAGCAGTAAAGCCCCCAACTACGAGCAGTACTTC.

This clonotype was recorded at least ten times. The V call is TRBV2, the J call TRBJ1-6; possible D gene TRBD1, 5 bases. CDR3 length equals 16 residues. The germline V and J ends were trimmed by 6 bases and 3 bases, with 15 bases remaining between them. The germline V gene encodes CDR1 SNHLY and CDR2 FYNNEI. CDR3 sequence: CASRQDSASYNSPLHF. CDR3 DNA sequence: TGTGCCAGCAGGCAAGACAGTGCCAGCTATAATTCACCCCTCCACTTT. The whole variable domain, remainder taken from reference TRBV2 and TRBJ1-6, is EPEVTQTPSHQVTQMGQEVILRCVPISNHLYFYWYRQILGQKVEFLVSFYNNEISEKSEIFDDQFSVERPDGSNFTLKIRSTKLEDSAMYFCASRQDSASYNSPLHFGNGTRLTVT.